The clone carrying this T cell receptor (beta chain) was counted at least ten times. What it binds is not known. The beta constant-region primer was an equimolar mix of two oligonucleotides covering TRBC1 and TRBC2. Ligated cDNA was amplified by four rounds of PCR with nested alpha and beta constant-region primers and SP2. Each CDR3 protein is one row after TCRdb ran MiXCR on the UMI-ligation and nested PCR reads. The sample shows tens of thousands of distinct CDR3 sequences, approximately 11% of them seen only once. V shed 7 bases and J shed 1 base, with 4 bases lying between them. CDR3 length: 10 residues. CDR1 and CDR2 from the germline V gene are DFQATT and SNEGSKA (reference sequence). The data belong to a study of naive and memory T cell subsets. Overall study findings and caveats: Naive repertoires, especially CD8, held a few larger clonotypes, possibly memory cells re-expressing CD45RA.

The V call is TRBV20-1, the J call TRBJ1-1, with D hard to call. Sequencing was done on a sample of naive CD4+ T cells from blood. The sequence came from a human donor in good health. This CDR3 reads CSGRNTEAFF. The CDR3 DNA reads TGCAGTGGCCGGAACACTGAAGCTTTCTTT.